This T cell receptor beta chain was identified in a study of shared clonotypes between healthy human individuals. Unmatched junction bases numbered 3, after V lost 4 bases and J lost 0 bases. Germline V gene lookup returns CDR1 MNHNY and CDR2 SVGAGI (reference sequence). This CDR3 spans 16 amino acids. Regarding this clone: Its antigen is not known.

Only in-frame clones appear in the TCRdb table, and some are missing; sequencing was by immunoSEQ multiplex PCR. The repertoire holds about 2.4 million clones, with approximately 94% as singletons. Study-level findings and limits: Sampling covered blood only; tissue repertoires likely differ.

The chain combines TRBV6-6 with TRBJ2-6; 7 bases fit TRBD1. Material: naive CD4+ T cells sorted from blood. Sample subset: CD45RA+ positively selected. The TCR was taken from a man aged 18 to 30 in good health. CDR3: CASSLGTDSGANVLTF. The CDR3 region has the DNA TGTGCCAGCAGTTTAGGGACAGACTCTGGGGCCAACGTCCTGACTTTC.